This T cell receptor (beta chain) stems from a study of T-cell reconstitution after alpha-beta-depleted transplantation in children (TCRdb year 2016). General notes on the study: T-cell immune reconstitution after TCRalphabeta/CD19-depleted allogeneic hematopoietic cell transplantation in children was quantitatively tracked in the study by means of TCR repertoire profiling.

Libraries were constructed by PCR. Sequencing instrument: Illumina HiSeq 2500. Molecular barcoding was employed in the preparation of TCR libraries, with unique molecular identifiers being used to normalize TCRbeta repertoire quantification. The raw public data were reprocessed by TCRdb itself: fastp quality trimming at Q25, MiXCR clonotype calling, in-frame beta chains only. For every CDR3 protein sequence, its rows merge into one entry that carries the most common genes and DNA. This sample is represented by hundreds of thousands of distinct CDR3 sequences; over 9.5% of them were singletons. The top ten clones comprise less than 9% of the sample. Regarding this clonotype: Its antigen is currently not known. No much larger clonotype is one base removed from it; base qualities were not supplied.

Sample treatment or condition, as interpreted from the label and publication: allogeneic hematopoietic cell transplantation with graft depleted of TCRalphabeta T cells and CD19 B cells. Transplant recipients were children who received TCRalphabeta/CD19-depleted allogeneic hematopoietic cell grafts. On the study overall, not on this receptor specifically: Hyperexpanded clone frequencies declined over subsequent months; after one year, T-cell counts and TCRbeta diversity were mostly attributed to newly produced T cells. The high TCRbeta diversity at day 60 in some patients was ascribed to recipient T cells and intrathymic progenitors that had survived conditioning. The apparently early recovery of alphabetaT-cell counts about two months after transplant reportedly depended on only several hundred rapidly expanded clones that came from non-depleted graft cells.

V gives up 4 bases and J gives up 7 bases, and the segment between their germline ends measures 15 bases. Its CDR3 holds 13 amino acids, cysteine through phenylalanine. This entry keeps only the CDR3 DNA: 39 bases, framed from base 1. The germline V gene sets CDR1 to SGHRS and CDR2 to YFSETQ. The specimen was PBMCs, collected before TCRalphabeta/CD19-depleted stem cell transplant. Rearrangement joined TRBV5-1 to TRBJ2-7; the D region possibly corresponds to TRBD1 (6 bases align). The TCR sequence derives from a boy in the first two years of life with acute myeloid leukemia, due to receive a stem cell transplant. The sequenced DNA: TGCGCCAGCAGCCCCGGGACAACCAATGAGCAGTACTTC. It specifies CASSPGTTNEQYF.